This is a list of T cell receptor beta chains from one sample in a study of human T cells and chemical hapten exposure. TCRdb reanalysed the RACE reads using MiXCR and keeps one entry per CDR3 protein. The data hold 85,000 to 95,000 distinct CDR3 sequences, with about 11% observed a single time. The sequencing used whole blood, collected in connection with sensitization to the hapten diphenylcyclopropenone (DPC). These receptor sequences come from a middle-aged man with alopecia areata. Some clones in this sample may be carry-over from other donors' samples. Both conserved end residues are part of each CDR3. The D gene is left open where the match is weak. Clone sizes are given selectively: once, few, many, or a class where the clone is expanded.

clone size: few
V gene: TRBV19
J gene: TRBJ1-2
D gene: NA
CDR3 DNA: TGTGCCAGTGGCAGGGAGTATGGCTACACCTTC
CDR3 protein: CASGREYGYTF

clone size: NA
V gene: TRBV15
J gene: TRBJ2-7
D gene: NA
CDR3 DNA: TGTGCCACCAGCAGAGGGGTGCAGGGGCGCGAGCAGTACTTC
CDR3 protein: CATSRGVQGREQYF

clone size: NA
V gene: TRBV25-1
J gene: TRBJ1-2
D gene: NA
CDR3 DNA: TGTGCCAGCAGTGAACTTGGGGATAACTATGGCTACACCTTC
CDR3 protein: CASSELGDNYGYTF

clone size: NA
V gene: TRBV6-2/TRBV6-3
J gene: TRBJ2-1
D gene: NA
CDR3 DNA: TGTGCCAGCAGTTACTCGGCAACGATTGGCTCCTACAATGAGCAGTTCTTC
CDR3 protein: CASSYSATIGSYNEQFF

clone size: few
V gene: TRBV13
J gene: TRBJ2-3
D gene: TRBD2
CDR3 DNA: TGTGCCAGCAGCTTATCCCTGCGACTAGCTAGCACAGATACGCAGTATTTT
CDR3 protein: CASSLSLRLASTDTQYF

clone size: once
V gene: TRBV20-1
J gene: TRBJ2-3
D gene: NA
CDR3 DNA: TGCAGTGCTAGAGATCCGGGGCTGGATACGCAGTATTTT
CDR3 protein: CSARDPGLDTQYF

clone size: NA
V gene: TRBV13
J gene: TRBJ2-5
D gene: TRBD2
CDR3 DNA: TGTGCCAGCAGCCTCTCGGGGCTAGCGGAGGGACCCCTACAAGAGACCCAGTACTTC
CDR3 protein: CASSLSGLAEGPLQETQYF

clone size: NA
V gene: TRBV7-9
J gene: TRBJ2-2
D gene: NA
CDR3 DNA: TGTGCCAGCAGTCGTGGAGGGGCAGGCAACACCGGGGAGCTGTTTTTT
CDR3 protein: CASSRGGAGNTGELFF

clone size: few
V gene: TRBV12-3/TRBV12-4
J gene: TRBJ1-1
D gene: NA
CDR3 DNA: TGTGCCAGCAGGACGGGGACGGCGAACACTGAAGCTTTCTTT
CDR3 protein: CASRTGTANTEAFF

clone size: NA
V gene: TRBV14
J gene: TRBJ1-1
D gene: NA
CDR3 DNA: TGTACCAGCAGCCAAGCACGGGGAACAGCTGAAGCTTTCTTT
CDR3 protein: CTSSQARGTAEAFF

clone size: NA
V gene: TRBV12-3/TRBV12-4
J gene: TRBJ2-7
D gene: TRBD2
CDR3 DNA: TGTGCCAGCAGTTTCGGGACTAGCGGGAGCTCCTACGAGCAGTACTTC
CDR3 protein: CASSFGTSGSSYEQYF

clone size: NA
V gene: TRBV11-2
J gene: TRBJ2-3
D gene: NA
CDR3 DNA: TGTGCCAGCAGCTTAGGCGCTAGCGTCGACACAGATACGCAGTATTTT
CDR3 protein: CASSLGASVDTDTQYF

clone size: few
V gene: TRBV11-3
J gene: TRBJ1-2
D gene: NA
CDR3 DNA: TGTGCCAGCAGCTTAGGGACGGTAGATCTCTATGGCTACACCTTC
CDR3 protein: CASSLGTVDLYGYTF

clone size: NA
V gene: TRBV19
J gene: TRBJ2-5
D gene: TRBD2
CDR3 DNA: TGTGCCAGTAGTATAGGGCTAGCGGGGATCCAAGAGACCCAGTACTTC
CDR3 protein: CASSIGLAGIQETQYF

clone size: NA
V gene: TRBV7-7
J gene: TRBJ2-1
D gene: TRBD1
CDR3 DNA: TGTGCTAGCAGCTTAGGGACAGGGGATGTCAATGAGCAGTTCTTC
CDR3 protein: CASSLGTGDVNEQFF

clone size: few
V gene: TRBV6-6
J gene: TRBJ2-1
D gene: NA
CDR3 DNA: TGTGCCAGCACTCCGCGCGGGCTAGCGTCCTCGCAGTTCTTC
CDR3 protein: CASTPRGLASSQFF

clone size: few
V gene: TRBV6-5
J gene: TRBJ1-3
D gene: NA
CDR3 DNA: TGTGCCAGCGGTCGAGTGATCTCTGGAAACACCATATATTTT
CDR3 protein: CASGRVISGNTIYF

clone size: few
V gene: TRBV20-1
J gene: TRBJ1-6
D gene: NA
CDR3 DNA: TGCAGTGCTACCCGTGGGCGGAATAATTCACCCCTCCACTTT
CDR3 protein: CSATRGRNNSPLHF

clone size: many
V gene: TRBV7-9
J gene: TRBJ2-7
D gene: NA
CDR3 DNA: TGTGCCAGCAGCTTAACTGGCACCGAGCAGTACTTC
CDR3 protein: CASSLTGTEQYF

clone size: NA
V gene: TRBV29-1
J gene: TRBJ2-1
D gene: NA
CDR3 DNA: TGCAGCGTTGCGGCTTCCCGGGGGCAGTTCTTC
CDR3 protein: CSVAASRGQFF

clone size: many
V gene: TRBV29-1
J gene: TRBJ2-3
D gene: NA
CDR3 DNA: TGCAGCGTCCAGGGCCGCAGCACAGATACGCAGTATTTT
CDR3 protein: CSVQGRSTDTQYF

clone size: NA
V gene: TRBV5-4
J gene: TRBJ2-3
D gene: NA
CDR3 DNA: TGTGCCAGCAGCTTGGCGGGGTCCGTCACAGATACGCAGTATTTT
CDR3 protein: CASSLAGSVTDTQYF

clone size: many
V gene: TRBV28
J gene: TRBJ2-2
D gene: NA
CDR3 DNA: TGTGCCACCGTTGATCCCTACAACACCGGGGAGCTGTTTTTT
CDR3 protein: CATVDPYNTGELFF

clone size: NA
V gene: TRBV20-1
J gene: TRBJ1-2
D gene: NA
CDR3 DNA: TGCAGTGCTAGCCCCATGACAACCAACTATGGCTACACCTTC
CDR3 protein: CSASPMTTNYGYTF

clone size: many
V gene: TRBV7-2
J gene: TRBJ1-5
D gene: NA
CDR3 DNA: TGTGCCAGCAGCATCCGGGACAGCAATCAGCCCCAGCATTTT
CDR3 protein: CASSIRDSNQPQHF

clone size: few
V gene: TRBV5-4
J gene: TRBJ1-6
D gene: NA
CDR3 DNA: TGTGCCAGCAGCTTGGTGGGGAATTCACCCCTCCACTTT
CDR3 protein: CASSLVGNSPLHF

clone size: NA
V gene: TRBV19
J gene: TRBJ2-1
D gene: TRBD2
CDR3 DNA: TGTGCCAGTAGCGCCGGACTAGCGGGATTCAACAATGAGCAGTTCTTC
CDR3 protein: CASSAGLAGFNNEQFF

clone size: few
V gene: TRBV11-2
J gene: TRBJ2-3
D gene: TRBD2
CDR3 DNA: TGTGCCAGCAGCCTTAGACTAGCGGGAAATTTGGATACGCAGTATTTT
CDR3 protein: CASSLRLAGNLDTQYF

clone size: few
V gene: TRBV28
J gene: TRBJ1-5
D gene: NA
CDR3 DNA: TGTGCCAGCAGTTTGGTCGATCATAGCAATCAGCCCCAGCATTTT
CDR3 protein: CASSLVDHSNQPQHF

clone size: NA
V gene: TRBV30
J gene: TRBJ2-3
D gene: NA
CDR3 DNA: TGTGCCCTCCGACTGACCCGGGGGACAGATACGCAGTATTTT
CDR3 protein: CALRLTRGTDTQYF

clone size: NA
V gene: TRBV20-1
J gene: TRBJ2-3
D gene: TRBD2
CDR3 DNA: TGCAGTGCTAGAGGCGGTAGCGGGATGAACACAGATACGCGGTATTTT
CDR3 protein: CSARGGSGMNTDTRYF

clone size: few
V gene: TRBV7-2
J gene: TRBJ2-1
D gene: NA
CDR3 DNA: TGTGCCAGCAGACTGAGAGCGGTTATCAATGAGCAGTTCTTC
CDR3 protein: CASRLRAVINEQFF

clone size: few
V gene: TRBV7-2
J gene: TRBJ2-7
D gene: NA
CDR3 DNA: TGTGCCAGCAGCTTAGCCACCGGCTCTAGCGTAGGCGAGCAGTACTTC
CDR3 protein: CASSLATGSSVGEQYF